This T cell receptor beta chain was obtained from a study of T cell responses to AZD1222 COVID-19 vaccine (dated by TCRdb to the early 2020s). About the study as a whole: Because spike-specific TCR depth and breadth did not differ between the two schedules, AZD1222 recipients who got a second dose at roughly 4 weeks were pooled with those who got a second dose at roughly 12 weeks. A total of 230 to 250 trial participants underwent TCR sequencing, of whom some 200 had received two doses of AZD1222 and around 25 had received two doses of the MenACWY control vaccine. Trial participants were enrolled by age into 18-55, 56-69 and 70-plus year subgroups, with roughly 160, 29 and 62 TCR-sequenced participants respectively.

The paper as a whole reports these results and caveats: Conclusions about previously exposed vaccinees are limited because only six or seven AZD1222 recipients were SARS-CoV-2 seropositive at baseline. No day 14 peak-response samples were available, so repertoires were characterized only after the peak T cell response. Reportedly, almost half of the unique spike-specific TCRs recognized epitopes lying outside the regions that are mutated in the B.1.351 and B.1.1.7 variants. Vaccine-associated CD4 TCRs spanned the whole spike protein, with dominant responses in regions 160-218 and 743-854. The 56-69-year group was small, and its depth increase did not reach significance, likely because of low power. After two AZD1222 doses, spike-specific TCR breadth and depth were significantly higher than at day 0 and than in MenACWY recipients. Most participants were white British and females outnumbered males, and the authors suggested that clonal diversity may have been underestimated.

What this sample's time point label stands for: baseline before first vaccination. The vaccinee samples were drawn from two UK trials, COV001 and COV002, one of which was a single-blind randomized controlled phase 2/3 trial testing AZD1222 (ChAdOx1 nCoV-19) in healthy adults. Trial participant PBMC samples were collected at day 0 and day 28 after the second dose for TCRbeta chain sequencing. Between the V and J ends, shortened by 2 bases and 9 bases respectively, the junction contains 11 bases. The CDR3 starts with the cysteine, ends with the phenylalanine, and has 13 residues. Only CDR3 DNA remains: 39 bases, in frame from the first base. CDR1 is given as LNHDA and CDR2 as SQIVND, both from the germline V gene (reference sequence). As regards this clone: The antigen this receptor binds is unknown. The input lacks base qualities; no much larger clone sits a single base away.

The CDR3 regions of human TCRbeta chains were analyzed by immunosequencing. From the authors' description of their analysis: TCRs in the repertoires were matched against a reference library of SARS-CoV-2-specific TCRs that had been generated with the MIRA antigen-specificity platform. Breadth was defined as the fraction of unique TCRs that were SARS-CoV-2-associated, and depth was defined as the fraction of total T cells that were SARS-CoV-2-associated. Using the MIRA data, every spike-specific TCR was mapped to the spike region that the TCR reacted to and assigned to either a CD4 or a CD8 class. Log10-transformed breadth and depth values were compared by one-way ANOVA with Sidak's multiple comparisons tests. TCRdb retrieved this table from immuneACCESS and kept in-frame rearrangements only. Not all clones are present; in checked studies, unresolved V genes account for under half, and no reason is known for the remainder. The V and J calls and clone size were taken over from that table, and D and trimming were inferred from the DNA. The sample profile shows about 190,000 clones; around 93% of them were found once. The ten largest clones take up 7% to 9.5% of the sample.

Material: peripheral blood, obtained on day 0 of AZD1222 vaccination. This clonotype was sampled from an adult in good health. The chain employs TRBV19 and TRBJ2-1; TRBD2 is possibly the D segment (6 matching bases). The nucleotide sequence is TGTGCCAGTAGTATAAGTCGGGGGATTGAGCAGTTCTTC. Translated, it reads CASSISRGIEQFF. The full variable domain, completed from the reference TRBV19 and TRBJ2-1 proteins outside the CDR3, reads DGGITQSPKYLFRKEGQNVTLSCEQNLNHDAMYWYRQDPGQGLRLIYYSQIVNDFQKGDIAEGYSVSREKKESFPLTVTSAQKNPTAFYLCASSISRGIEQFFGPGTRLTVL.